The 29 T cell receptor beta chains presented below share a single source sample, sequenced in a study of breast tumors, draining lymph nodes, adjacent tissues (dated by TCRdb to 2016 to 2018). The axillary draining lymph nodes of breast cancer patients were the source of the lymph node samples. Preparation of the library involved multiplex PCR. Reads for this sample came from an Illumina HiSeq 2000. The public reads were run again by TCRdb, first through fastp at Q25 and then through MiXCR, and only productive beta chains were kept. Each record represents a unique CDR3 protein, reported with the most common genes and DNA among its rows. The sample table records tens of thousands of distinct CDR3 sequences; about 27% of these occur just once. The top ten clonotypes cover more than 8% of the sample. Material: axillary lymph node tissue. The origin of the receptors is a female donor with breast cancer. Some clones in this sample may be carry-over from other donors' samples.

This clonotype appeared many times. The chain couples TRBV30 to TRBJ2-2, with no clear D. Trimming removed 6 bases at V and 2 bases at J, with 16 bases between. The CDR3 totals 15 residues. Germline CDR1 is GTSNPN and CDR2 is SVGIG (reference sequence). CDR3 in amino acids: CACRASLINTGELFF. CDR3 in DNA: TGTGCCTGTCGCGCCTCCCTCATAAACACCGGGGAGCTGTTTTTT.

This clonotype appeared many times. The chain carries TRBV14 and TRBJ2-2; TRBD1 matches at 11 bases. The germline CDR1 and CDR2 sequences are SGHDN and FVKESK. CDR3 length equals 16 residues. J lost 0 bases, V lost 8 bases, and 5 bases had no gene match. The DNA of the CDR3 is TGTGCCAGCCGCCCGGGACAGGGGGCGAACACCGGGGAGCTGTTTTTT. Protein: CASRPGQGANTGELFF.

This clonotype has at least ten counts. V and J are TRBV19 and TRBJ2-7, with D hard to call. CDR1 and CDR2 from the germline V gene are LNHDA and SQIVND (reference sequence). Trimming took 6 bases from V and 4 from J, leaving 13 bases between them. CDR3 size: 13 residues. In nucleotides, the CDR3 is TGTGCCAGTAGCCAGGCAATTACTTACGAGCAGTACTTC. This translates into CASSQAITYEQYF.

CDR3 loop: CSVKNGQGGNQPQHF. CDR3 bases: TGCAGTGTAAAAAATGGGCAGGGGGGCAATCAGCCCCAGCATTTT. The J gene is TRBJ1-5, the V gene TRBV20-1; 7 nucleotides match TRBD1. V lost 7 bases and J lost 2; bases outside the gene matches: 11. The CDR3 runs 15 residues. The germline gives CDR1 DFQATT, CDR2 SNEGSKA (reference sequence).

This clonotype was recorded at least ten times. The chain links TRBV7-3 to TRBJ2-3, with 8 bases identical to TRBD2. Germline V gene lookup returns CDR1 SGHTA and CDR2 FQGTGA. V lost 6 bases, J lost 5 bases, and 7 bases stayed unmatched. The CDR3 consists of 14 residues. CDR3 residues: CASSVAGSRDTQYF. The CDR3 region has the DNA TGTGCCAGCAGTGTAGCGGGATCTAGAGATACGCAGTATTTT.

This clonotype was counted a few times. A read error may be the cause here, since a much bigger clone is one base away. The chain combines TRBV11-2 with TRBJ2-2, with D tentatively TRBD2 (6 bases). The CDR3 totals 17 residues. Germline V lookup: CDR1 SGHAT, CDR2 FQNNGV. V gave up 1 base and J gave up 4 bases, with 16 bases separating them. This CDR3 is CASSLGASASGTGELFF. As DNA, the CDR3 is TGTGCCAGCAGCTTAGGGGCTAGCGCGAGCGGCACCGGGGAGCTGTTTTTT.

At least ten counts were recorded for this clonotype. A much larger clone is a single base away; this may be a read error. The rearrangement uses TRBV7-9 and TRBJ1-2; TRBD1 matches at 7 bases. The CDR3 sequence is 15 residues long. Germline V gives CDR1 SEHNR, CDR2 FQNEAQ (reference sequence). CDR3 nucleotide sequence: TGTGCCAGCAGCTTACAACCCAGGGGGGGATATGGCTACCCCTTC. The encoded protein is CASSLQPRGGYGYPF.

Remarks on this clonotype: A read error may be the cause here, since a much bigger clone is one base away. The CDR3 is CASSHGRGTGYTF. CDR3 DNA: TGTGCCAGCAGTCACGGAAGGGGTACAGGCTACACCTTC. The chain links TRBV6-5 to TRBJ1-2; a possible D gene is TRBD1 (5 bases). The CDR3 is made up of 13 amino acids. In germline, CDR1 is MNHEY, CDR2 SVGAGI. V lost 5 bases and J 8 bases, leaving 15 bases between the germline ends.

In regard to this clonotype: A much larger clone differs from this one at a single base, so this may be a read error. The rearrangement joins TRBV20-1 to TRBJ2-1, with 8 positions matching TRBD2. The V gene's germline CDR1 is DFQATT and CDR2 SNEGSKA (reference sequence). The CDR3 runs to 14 residues. The CDR3 protein is CSARKLAAYSEQFF. The CDR3, as DNA: TGCAGTGCTAGAAAACTAGCGGCCTACAGTGAGCAGTTCTTC.

This clonotype was seen ten or more times. This chain connects TRBV5-1 to TRBJ2-5, with D perhaps matching TRBD1 (5 bases). The V and J ends lost 4 bases and 2 bases respectively, with 15 bases between them. Germline V gene data show CDR1 as SGHRS and CDR2 as YFSETQ. The CDR3 is 15 residues long. Written as DNA, the CDR3 is TGCGCCAGCAGCCAAAACCCCCAGGGTCAAGAGACCCAGTACTTC. Translation gives CASSQNPQGQETQYF.

This clonotype was seen at least ten times. J is TRBJ1-5 and V is TRBV20-1, with D possibly matching TRBD1 (5 bases). V was trimmed by 1 base and J by 6 bases, leaving 16 bases between them. The CDR3 extends over 15 amino acids. Per germline, CDR1 DFQATT and CDR2 SNEGSKA (reference sequence). CDR3 in DNA: TGCAGTGCTAGAGGCTATGGGGGGTCCGTTCAGCCCCAGCATTTT. Its protein product is CSARGYGGSVQPQHF.

This clonotype was picked up many times. This chain links TRBV20-1 with TRBJ2-1; 9 nucleotides align to TRBD2. CDR3 size: 16 residues. The trim removed 5 bases at V and 7 bases at J, leaving 15 bases unmatched. Germline CDR1 DFQATT, CDR2 SNEGSKA (reference sequence). CDR3 in amino acids: CSARENGAGGWNEQFF. CDR3 bases: TGCAGTGCTCGGGAGAATGGAGCGGGAGGTTGGAATGAGCAGTTCTTC.

The CDR3 here is CSVESHAKGPDCTF. DNA for the CDR3: TGCAGCGTTGAAAGTCACGCGAAGGGACCCGACTGCACCTTC. The rearrangement joins TRBV29-1 to TRBJ1-2; D possibly corresponds to TRBD1 (5 bases). The germline V gene has CDR1 SQVTM and CDR2 ANQGSEA. V was pared by 2 bases and J by 13 bases, with 23 bases between. There are 14 residues in the CDR3.

This clonotype was seen at least ten times. V gene TRBV20-1 combines with J gene TRBJ2-5; perhaps TRBD2 as D (5 bases). The CDR3 spans 14 residues. Trimming removed 0 bases at V and 3 bases at J, with 11 bases between. CDR1 and CDR2 from the germline V gene are DFQATT and SNEGSKA (reference sequence). CDR3 nucleotide sequence: TGCAGTGCTAGAGATCTAGCTGGGGAAGAGACCCAGTACTTC. As protein: CSARDLAGEETQYF.

This clonotype occurred a few times. V gene TRBV30 combines with J gene TRBJ1-1; D gene unclear. This CDR3 is 13 amino acids long. The V end lost 0 bases, the J end lost 1 base, and 6 bases lay between the germline ends. Looked up from germline, CDR1 is GTSNPN and CDR2 is SVGIG (reference sequence). CDR3 bases: TGTGCCTGGAGTGTACTCAGGAACACTGAAGCTTTCTTT. Translation gives CAWSVLRNTEAFF. Full variable domain (missing parts from reference TRBV30 and TRBJ1-1): SQTIHQWPATLVQPVGSPLSLECTVEGTSNPNLYWYRQAAGRGLQLLFYSVGIGQISSEVPQNLSASRPQDRQFILSSKKLLLSDSGFYLCAWSVLRNTEAFFGQGTRLTVV.

This clonotype was observed many times. The chain couples TRBV19 to TRBJ2-1; possibly TRBD2 for D (5 bases). The CDR3 consists of 16 residues. CDR1 and CDR2 (germline): LNHDA, SQIVND (reference sequence). The V end lost 3 bases, the J end lost 0 bases, and 12 bases lay between the germline ends. This CDR3 is CASSIPLGSSYNEQFF. CDR3 DNA: TGTGCCAGTAGTATCCCCCTAGGGAGCTCCTACAATGAGCAGTTCTTC.

This clonotype has a count of ten or more. The V gene is TRBV11-2, the J gene TRBJ2-2; 8 bases match TRBD2. The CDR3 spans 12 residues. Trimming cost V 8 bases and J 7 bases; bases outside gene matches: 3. Germline values: CDR1 SGHAT, CDR2 FQNNGV. The CDR3 DNA is TGTGCCAGCGCGGGGGGAGTCGGGGAGCTGTTTTTT. Protein product: CASAGGVGELFF.

This clonotype was counted many times. The chain employs TRBV7-9 and TRBJ2-1, with D perhaps TRBD1 (6 bases). This CDR3 is built from 15 residues. Germline CDR1 SEHNR, CDR2 FQNEAQ (reference sequence). V was pared by 8 bases and J by 4 bases, with 18 bases between. This chain's CDR3 is CASGVGQGFYNEQFF. CDR3 in DNA: TGTGCCAGCGGGGTCGGGCAGGGGTTTTACAATGAGCAGTTCTTC. Complete variable domain (other parts from reference TRBV7-9 and TRBJ2-1): DTGVSQNPRHKITKRGQNVTFRCDPISEHNRLYWYRQTLGQGPEFLTYFQNEAQLEKSRLLSDRFSAERPKGSFSTLEIQRTEQGDSAMYLCASGVGQGFYNEQFFGPGTRLTVL.

Ten or more counts support this clonotype. V usage is TRBV19 and J usage is TRBJ1-4; no definite D call. V was shortened by 3 bases and J by 0 bases, with 17 bases between the two germline ends. The V gene's germline CDR1 is LNHDA and CDR2 SQIVND (reference sequence). The CDR3 consists of 18 residues. CDR3 DNA: TGTGCCAGTAGTATCGTACTCAGCTACCCGGCAACTAATGAAAAACTGTTTTTT. It specifies CASSIVLSYPATNEKLFF.

This clonotype was recorded many times. The chain employs TRBV10-3 and TRBJ2-1; 9 bases match TRBD2. In germline, CDR1 is ENHRY, CDR2 SYGVKD. CDR3 length equals 16 residues. Germline trimming cut 10 bases from V and 10 bases from J; bases unmatched to any gene: 20. The CDR3 DNA reads as TGTGCCACCCTCACGAGGCGGGAGGGCCCAAGTAAAGAGCAGTTCTTC. Encoded protein: CATLTRREGPSKEQFF.

The sample holds many counts of this clonotype. The J gene is TRBJ2-1, the V gene TRBV7-2; D remains unclear. This CDR3 spans 14 amino acids. Trimming shortened V by 1 base and J by 9 bases, and 13 bases separated the two germline ends. Looked up from germline, CDR1 is SGHTA and CDR2 is FQGNSA. CDR3 sequence: CASSLVVMGGEQFF. The CDR3 bases are TGTGCCAGCAGCTTAGTCGTCATGGGCGGTGAGCAGTTCTTC. Variable domain in full (rest from reference TRBV7-2 and TRBJ2-1): GAGVSQSPSNKVTEKGKDVELRCDPISGHTALYWYRQSLGQGLEFLIYFQGNSAPDKSGLPSDRFSAERTGGSVSTLTIQRTQQEDSAVYLCASSLVVMGGEQFFGPGTRLTVL.

V usage is TRBV20-1 and J usage is TRBJ2-3; 14 nucleotides line up with TRBD2. V shed 3 bases and J 6 bases; nucleotides not matched to a gene: 5. Looked up from germline, CDR1 is DFQATT and CDR2 is SNEGSKA (reference sequence). This CDR3 comprises 15 residues. The CDR3 DNA reads TGCAGTGCTAGCCGGACTAGCGGGAGGTCGGATACGCAGTATTTT. This sequence encodes CSASRTSGRSDTQYF.

This clonotype has ten or more counts. V is TRBV10-2 and J is TRBJ2-3; maybe TRBD2 (6 bases). Trimming shortened V by 2 bases and J by 8 bases, and 11 bases separated the two germline ends. CDR3 size: 13 residues. Germline V gives CDR1 WSHSY, CDR2 SAAADI. As DNA, the CDR3 is TGCGCCAGCAGTGAGGGCGGGGCAGGTACGCAGTATTTT. Translated, it gives CASSEGGAGTQYF.

Comments on this clonotype: It may be a read error: a sequence one base away is much more abundant. V gene TRBV20-1 combines with J gene TRBJ2-5; D possibly corresponds to TRBD1 (5 bases). The CDR3 runs to 11 residues. The V gene's germline CDR1 is DFQATT and CDR2 SNEGSKA (reference sequence). In DNA, the CDR3 is TGCAGTGCTCTTCGACAGCCTGAAGCTTCCTTT. Its translation: CSALRQPEASF.

The table lists this clonotype with a few counts. A much larger clone sits a single nucleotide away, making a read error possible. This sequence joins TRBV6-4 and TRBJ2-3; D is ambiguous. CDR1 is MRHNA, CDR2 SNTAGT, per germline. This CDR3 region has 14 residues. V lost 5 bases and J lost 6, with 15 bases in between. The chain's CDR3 is CASSHWLGVDTQYF. The CDR3 region has the DNA TGTGCCAGCAGTCACTGGCTAGGAGTGGATACGCAGTATTTT.

In its sample, this clonotype was seen many times. The chain has TRBV7-9 and TRBJ1-4; 7 bases agree with TRBD1. Per germline, CDR1 SEHNR and CDR2 FQNEAQ (reference sequence). The CDR3 is 16 residues long. V shed 4 bases and J 11 bases; nucleotides not matched to a gene: 16. The CDR3 is CASSSGGAGQSTKLFF. The DNA for the CDR3 is TGTGCCAGCAGCTCAGGGGGGGCGGGACAGTCCACCAAACTGTTTTTT.

This clonotype was detected ten times or more. The chain joins TRBV9 to TRBJ2-3; D unclear. The CDR3 has 12 residues. Germline-derived CDR1 and CDR2 are SGDLS and YYNGEE. Trimming removed 4 bases at V and 4 bases at J, with 7 bases between. The CDR3 is CASSLRPDTQYF. The CDR3 region has the DNA TGTGCCAGCAGCCTCCGTCCAGATACGCAGTATTTT. Drawing the rest from reference TRBV9 and TRBJ2-3, the complete variable domain is DSGVTQTPKHLITATGQRVTLRCSPRSGDLSVYWYQQSLDQGLQFLIQYYNGEERAKGNILERFSAQQFPDLHSELNLSSLELGDSALYFCASSLRPDTQYFGPGTRLTVL.

This clonotype showed up just a few times. The chain has TRBV4-3 and TRBJ1-1; 8 nucleotides agree with TRBD1. The CDR3 runs 17 residues. Unmatched junction bases numbered 12, after V lost 2 bases and J lost 4 bases. CDR1 LGHNA and CDR2 YSLEER come from the germline V gene. The CDR3 here is CASSQRFKKTGGTEAFF. The CDR3 DNA follows: TGCGCCAGCAGCCAACGGTTCAAGAAAACAGGGGGCACTGAAGCTTTCTTT.

This clonotype was seen many times. The V gene is TRBV5-1, the J gene TRBJ2-5, with TRBD1 matching 12 bases. V dropped 6 bases and J dropped 4; count of bases not matched to a gene: 7. Per germline, CDR1 SGHRS and CDR2 YFSETQ. CDR3 length: 15 residues. CDR3 loop: CASISGTGGPETQYF. The CDR3 DNA reads as TGCGCCAGCATTTCCGGGACAGGGGGCCCAGAGACCCAGTACTTC.